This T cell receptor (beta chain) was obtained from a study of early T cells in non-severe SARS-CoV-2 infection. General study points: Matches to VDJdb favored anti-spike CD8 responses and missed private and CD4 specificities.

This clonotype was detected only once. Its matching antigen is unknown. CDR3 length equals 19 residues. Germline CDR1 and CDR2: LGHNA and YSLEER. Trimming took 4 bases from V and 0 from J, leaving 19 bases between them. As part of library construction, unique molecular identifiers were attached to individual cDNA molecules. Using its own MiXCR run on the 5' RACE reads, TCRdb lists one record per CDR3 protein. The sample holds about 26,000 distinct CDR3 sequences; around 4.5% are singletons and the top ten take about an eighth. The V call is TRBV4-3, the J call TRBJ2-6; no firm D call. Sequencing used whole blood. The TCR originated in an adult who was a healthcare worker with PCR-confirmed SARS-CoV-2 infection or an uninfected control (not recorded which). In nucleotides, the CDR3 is TGCGCCAGCAGCCTCTCCCCGGGCGGACCTACCTCTGGGGCCAACGTCCTGACTTTC. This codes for CASSLSPGGPTSGANVLTF.